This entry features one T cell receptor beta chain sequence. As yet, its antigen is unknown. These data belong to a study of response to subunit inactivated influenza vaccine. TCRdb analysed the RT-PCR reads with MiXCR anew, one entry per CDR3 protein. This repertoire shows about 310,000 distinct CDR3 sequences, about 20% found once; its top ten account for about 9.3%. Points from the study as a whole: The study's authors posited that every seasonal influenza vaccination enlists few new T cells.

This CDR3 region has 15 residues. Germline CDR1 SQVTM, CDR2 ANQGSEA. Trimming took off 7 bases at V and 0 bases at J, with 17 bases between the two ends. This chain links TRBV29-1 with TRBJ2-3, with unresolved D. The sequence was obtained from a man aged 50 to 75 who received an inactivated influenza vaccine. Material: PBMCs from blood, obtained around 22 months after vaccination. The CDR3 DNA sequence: TGCAGCGCCCGAATTCGGCGATCAAGCACAGATACGCAGTATTTT. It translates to CSARIRRSSTDTQYF.